This TCR beta chain is drawn from a study of human T cells and chemical hapten exposure. The time point: pre-sensitization, week 0. Specified treatment: therapeutic diphenylcyclopropenone sensitization with weekly scalp DPC. Each donor was an alopecia patient between 18 and 70 years of age who qualified for DPC. Germline assignment: CDR1 SGHTA and CDR2 FQGNSA. Trimming pared 1 base from V and 10 bases from J, leaving 11 bases between. The CDR3 length is 13 residues. Study results and caveats: In comparison with controls, expanded TCRs gave rise to a significantly larger number of large CDR3 similarity clusters.

This clonotype turned up a few times. The antigen is not known. The library gave individual cDNA molecules unique molecular identifiers. MiXCR was run by TCRdb on the RACE reads, yielding one entry per CDR3 protein. The table has under 400,000 distinct CDR3 sequences, more than 4.5% seen once. Material: whole blood, obtained in connection with sensitization to the hapten diphenylcyclopropenone (DPC). The TCR sequence derives from a woman in her fifties or sixties with alopecia areata. Some clones in this sample may be carry-over from other donors' samples. The chain employs TRBV7-2 and TRBJ2-1; TRBD2 might be the D (5 bases). Written as DNA, the CDR3 is TGTGCCAGCAGCTTAGTCCTAGCAACCGAGCAGTTCTTC. It yields the protein CASSLVLATEQFF.